This record looks at one T cell receptor beta chain sequence and its context. The data stem from a study of shared clonotypes between healthy human individuals. Only in-frame clones appear in the TCRdb table, and some are missing; sequencing was by immunoSEQ multiplex PCR. The sample lists roughly 410,000 clones, around 96% seen once, with about 0.32% in the top ten. Donation came from healthy HIV-negative adults that had no recent acute infections or vaccinations. The sequence came from a man under 40 in good health. Sequencing used memory CD8+ T cells sorted from blood. Subset reported: CD45RO+ cells pooled with CCR7-negative TemRA cells.

The CDR3 reads CASSLRAGGSYEQYF. The DNA of the CDR3 is TGTGCCAGCAGCTTACGGGCGGGAGGATCCTACGAGCAGTACTTC. The chain is built from TRBV7-3 and TRBJ2-7; 8 bases line up with TRBD2. With 2 bases clipped from V and 1 base from J, the junction kept 4 bases outside the gene matches. The V gene's germline CDR1 is SGHTA and CDR2 FQGTGA. The CDR3 contains 15 residues.